Listed here are 18 T cell receptor beta chains from one sample, sequenced in a study of T-cell memory formation after mild COVID-19 (dated by TCRdb to 2020 to 2023). The method behind the library was 5' RACE. Sequencing instrument: Illumina NovaSeq 6000. Using fastp at Q25 and MiXCR, TCRdb reprocessed the public reads and kept productive beta chains. Each CDR3 protein appears once, grouped with its most common genes and DNA. The sample table lists about 390,000 distinct CDR3 sequences, over 20% of them with a count of one. The ten largest make up around 12% of the sample. Sequenced: PBMCs or a T cell subset sorted from them (not recorded which). These receptors were obtained from an adult woman who had mild COVID-19 (a few samples of this study predate the infection). The sample titles of this study are shuffled in the database, so cell type and time point are left out; the donor was told from shared clones.

This clonotype showed up just a few times. The V and J genes are TRBV7-2 and TRBJ2-7; 8 bases are a match to TRBD2. V gave up 3 bases and J gave up 7 bases; unmatched junction bases: 14. The CDR3 has 16 amino acids. Germline values: CDR1 SGHTA, CDR2 FQGNSA. CDR3 in DNA: TGTGCCAGCAGCTTGAACCCCGGGACTAGGCTGGAGGAGCAGTACTTC. Amino acids: CASSLNPGTRLEEQYF.

The chain couples TRBV7-3 to TRBJ2-2; 7 nucleotides align to TRBD1. CDR3 size: 17 residues. Germline CDR1 is SGHTA and CDR2 is FQGTGA. The V segment lost 1 base and the J segment 1 base; nucleotides outside the gene matches: 6. The CDR3 sequence: CASSLMAGTVNTGELFF. The CDR3 bases are TGTGCCAGCAGCTTAATGGCCGGGACAGTGAACACCGGGGAGCTGTTTTTT. The variable domain in full, completed from reference TRBV7-3 and TRBJ2-2, reads GAGVSQTPSNKVTEKGKYVELRCDPISGHTALYWYRQSLGQGPEFLIYFQGTGAADDSGLPNDRFFAVRPEGSVSTLKIQRTERGDSAVYLCASSLMAGTVNTGELFFGEGSRLTVL.

The genes are TRBV5-1 and TRBJ1-1, with 7 bases that match TRBD1. V was pared by 2 bases and J by 0 bases, with 13 bases of the junction left unmatched. CDR1 and CDR2 from the germline V gene are SGHRS and YFSETQ. The CDR3 runs 18 residues. CDR3 coding DNA: TGCGCCAGCAGCTTCCAGGGACAGCCGCTCGGCCTGAACACTGAAGCTTTCTTT. It is translated as CASSFQGQPLGLNTEAFF.

The J gene is TRBJ2-2, the V gene TRBV9; TRBD1 matches at 8 bases. V lost 2 bases and J lost 0; bases outside the gene matches: 3. Germline V gene data show CDR1 as SGDLS and CDR2 as YYNGEE. This CDR3 is built from 16 residues. The CDR3 DNA reads as TGTGCCAGCAGCGTCGGACAGGGCGCGAACACCGGGGAGCTGTTTTTT. It encodes CASSVGQGANTGELFF.

The chain uses TRBV7-9 and TRBJ2-7; perhaps TRBD2 as D (6 bases). This CDR3 contains 16 residues. V was clipped by 4 bases and J by 0 bases, with 16 bases between them. Germline assignment: CDR1 SEHNR and CDR2 FQNEAQ (reference sequence). In nucleotides, the CDR3 is TGTGCCAGCAGCTCCCACAGCGGAGGGGTCTCCTACGAGCAGTACTTC. This codes for CASSSHSGGVSYEQYF.

This clonotype was seen more than once but under ten times. The chain combines TRBV5-1 with TRBJ1-2; a possible D gene is TRBD1 (6 bases). Germline V gene data show CDR1 as SGHRS and CDR2 as YFSETQ. V lost 2 bases to trimming and J lost 8 bases, with 16 bases between them. The CDR3 loop spans 14 amino acids. CDR3 sequence reads: CASSLRDRSDGYTF. The CDR3 DNA is TGCGCCAGCAGCTTACGAGACAGGTCAGACGGCTACACCTTC.

This rearrangement joins TRBV7-6 to TRBJ2-5, with TRBD2 matching over 11 bases. From germline, CDR1 is SGHVS and CDR2 FNYEAQ. With V trimmed by 0 bases and J by 5 bases, 8 bases remained unmatched. The CDR3 contains 17 residues. The DNA of the CDR3 is TGTGCCAGCAGCTTAGCCAGGACTAGCGGGTCGGTGGAGACCCAGTACTTC. Its translation: CASSLARTSGSVETQYF.

V gene TRBV6-1 combines with J gene TRBJ2-2, with 7 bases matching TRBD1. Looked up from germline, CDR1 is MNHNS and CDR2 is SASEGT. The CDR3 has 15 residues. V lost 7 bases to trimming and J lost 0 bases; unmatched junction nucleotides: 5. The CDR3 loop is CASTPGQPNTGELFF. The CDR3 DNA reads TGTGCCAGCACGCCGGGACAGCCGAACACCGGGGAGCTGTTTTTT.

The V gene is TRBV27, the J gene TRBJ1-6, with 7 bases lining up with TRBD1. This CDR3 is built from 15 residues. V was pared by 5 bases and J by 10 bases, with 11 bases of the junction left unmatched. Per the germline V gene, CDR1 is MNHEY and CDR2 is SMNVEV (reference sequence). The DNA of the CDR3 is TGTGCCAGCAGTGGCACAGGGGATAATGGCTCACCCCTCCACTTT. This encodes CASSGTGDNGSPLHF.

The chain carries TRBV20-1 and TRBJ2-3; 13 nucleotides align to TRBD2. Germline CDR1 DFQATT, CDR2 SNEGSKA (reference sequence). Unmatched junction bases numbered 9, after V lost 5 bases and J lost 4 bases. CDR3 size: 16 residues. CDR3: CSAFPGTSGAPDTQYF. The CDR3 coding sequence is TGCAGTGCTTTCCCGGGGACTAGCGGGGCCCCAGATACGCAGTATTTT.

This clonotype occurred a few times. CDR3 sequence: CASSHTGTGSGYTEAFF. In DNA, the CDR3 is TGTGCCAGCAGCCATACCGGGACAGGCAGCGGCTACACTGAAGCTTTCTTT. This chain uses TRBV12-3 or TRBV12-4 with TRBJ1-1; 8 positions agree with TRBD1. Unmatched junction bases numbered 15, after V lost 6 bases and J lost 3 bases. The CDR3 loop spans 17 amino acids.

The table lists this clonotype with many counts. The chain couples TRBV6-5 to TRBJ2-7, with D possibly being TRBD2 (6 bases). The CDR3 runs 15 residues. CDR1 is MNHEY, CDR2 SVGAGI, per germline. Trimming took 4 bases from V and 4 from J, leaving 17 bases between them. For the CDR3, the DNA is TGTGCCAGCAGTTTCGGGCAGGAGGGTCCGTACGAGCAGTACTTC. This translates into CASSFGQEGPYEQYF.

The chain has TRBV29-1 and TRBJ1-5, with 7 bases identical to TRBD1. V was pared by 5 bases and J by 2 bases, with 6 bases of the junction left unmatched. Germline CDR1 and CDR2: SQVTM and ANQGSEA. CDR3 length: 14 amino acids. As DNA, the CDR3 is TGCAGCGTTAGGGAGGGGGCCGGCAATCAGCCCCAGCATTTT. Its translation is CSVREGAGNQPQHF.

This clonotype has more than one count but fewer than ten. The chain combines TRBV5-1 with TRBJ2-7, with TRBD1 matching over 10 bases. The germline V gene has CDR1 SGHRS and CDR2 YFSETQ. Trimming took 4 bases from V and 5 from J; bases not matched to a gene: 6. The CDR3 sequence is 14 residues long. Here the CDR3 reads CASSTGTGDDEQYF. CDR3 in DNA: TGCGCCAGCAGCACCGGGACAGGGGATGACGAGCAGTACTTC.

This clonotype was found many times. This chain connects TRBV5-1 to TRBJ2-7; D is unresolved. Looked up from germline, CDR1 is SGHRS and CDR2 is YFSETQ. This CDR3 has 13 residues. V was clipped by 4 bases and J by 3 bases, with 11 bases between them. In nucleotides, the CDR3 is TGCGCCAGCAGCCCTGGACGGATCTACGAGCAGTACTTC. Translating it yields CASSPGRIYEQYF.

The rearrangement joins TRBV7-8 to TRBJ1-4; TRBD1 aligns across 8 bases. Germline V gene data show CDR1 as SGHVS and CDR2 as FQNEAQ. The CDR3 has 14 residues. J lost 8 bases, V lost 5 bases, and 7 bases had no gene match. As DNA, the CDR3 is TGTGCCAGCAGCCAAACAGGGGGAGGAGAAAAACTGTTTTTT. Protein: CASSQTGGGEKLFF. Full variable domain (remainder filled in from reference TRBV7-8 and TRBJ1-4): GAGVSQSPRYKVAKRGQDVALRCDPISGHVSLFWYQQALGQGPEFLTYFQNEAQLDKSGLPSDRFFAERPEGSVSTLKIQRTQQEDSAVYLCASSQTGGGEKLFFGSGTQLSVL.

This clonotype was seen a few times. The chain is built from TRBV5-1 and TRBJ2-5; 8 bases are shared with TRBD2. V lost 5 bases, J lost 5 bases, and 5 bases stayed unmatched. The CDR3 is 13 amino acids. Germline V gene lookup returns CDR1 SGHRS and CDR2 YFSETQ. CDR3 loop: CASRTGGMETQYF. In DNA, the CDR3 is TGCGCCAGCAGGACGGGAGGGATGGAGACCCAGTACTTC. The whole variable domain, remainder taken from reference TRBV5-1 and TRBJ2-5, is KAGVTQTPRYLIKTRGQQVTLSCSPISGHRSVSWYQQTPGQGLQFLFEYFSETQRNKGNFPGRFSGRQFSNSRSEMNVSTLELGDSALYLCASRTGGMETQYFGPGTRLLVL.

In DNA, the CDR3 is TGCGCCAGCAGCCAAGATCAAAGGCAACAAGAGACCCAGTACTTC. Residues: CASSQDQRQQETQYF. This chain uses TRBV4-3 with TRBJ2-5, with D unclear. The CDR3 spans 15 residues. Looked up from germline, CDR1 is LGHNA and CDR2 is YSLEER. Deletions cut 0 bases from V and 2 bases from J, with 10 bases between.